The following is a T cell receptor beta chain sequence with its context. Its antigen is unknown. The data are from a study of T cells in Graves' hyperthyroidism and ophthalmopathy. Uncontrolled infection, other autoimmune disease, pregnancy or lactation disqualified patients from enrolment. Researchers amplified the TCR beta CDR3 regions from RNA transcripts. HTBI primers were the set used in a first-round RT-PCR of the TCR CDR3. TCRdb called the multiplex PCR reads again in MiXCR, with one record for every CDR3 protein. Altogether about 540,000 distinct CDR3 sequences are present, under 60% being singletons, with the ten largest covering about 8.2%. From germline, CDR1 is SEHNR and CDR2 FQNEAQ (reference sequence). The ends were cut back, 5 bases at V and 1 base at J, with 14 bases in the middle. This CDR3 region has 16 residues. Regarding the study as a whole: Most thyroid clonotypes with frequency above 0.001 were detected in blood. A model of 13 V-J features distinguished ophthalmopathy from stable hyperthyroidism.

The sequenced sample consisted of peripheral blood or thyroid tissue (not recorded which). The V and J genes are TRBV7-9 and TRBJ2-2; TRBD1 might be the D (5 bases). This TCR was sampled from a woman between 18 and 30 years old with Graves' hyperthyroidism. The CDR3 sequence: CASSPVVRVNTGELFF. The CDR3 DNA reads TGTGCCAGCAGCCCAGTCGTCAGGGTGAACACCGGGGAGCTGTTTTTT.